This T cell receptor (beta chain) stems from a study of cytomegalovirus exposure and HLA in healthy donors. General study findings and limits: A few CMV-associated chains were confirmed in vitro to be specific for CMV antigens.

Use of 60 Vbeta and 13 Jbeta primers characterized the PCR. Data came from immunoSEQ multiplex PCR; TCRdb stores just in-frame clones and leaves some out. The table shows around 150,000 clones, with less than 80% occurring only once. Germline CDR1 reads SGHNT; CDR2 reads YYREEE (reference sequence). Trimming took off 0 bases at V and 9 bases at J, with 6 bases between the two ends. The CDR3 has 11 amino acids. A word on this clone: Antigen specificity is unknown.

The clonotype originates from a man between 40 and 49 years old in good health and CMV-seronegative. What was sequenced was PBMCs. The gene calls are TRBV5-4 and TRBJ1-2; no reliable D call. The CDR3 nucleotides are TGTGCCAGCAGCTTGGTGAGGAGCTACACCTTC. Protein: CASSLVRSYTF.